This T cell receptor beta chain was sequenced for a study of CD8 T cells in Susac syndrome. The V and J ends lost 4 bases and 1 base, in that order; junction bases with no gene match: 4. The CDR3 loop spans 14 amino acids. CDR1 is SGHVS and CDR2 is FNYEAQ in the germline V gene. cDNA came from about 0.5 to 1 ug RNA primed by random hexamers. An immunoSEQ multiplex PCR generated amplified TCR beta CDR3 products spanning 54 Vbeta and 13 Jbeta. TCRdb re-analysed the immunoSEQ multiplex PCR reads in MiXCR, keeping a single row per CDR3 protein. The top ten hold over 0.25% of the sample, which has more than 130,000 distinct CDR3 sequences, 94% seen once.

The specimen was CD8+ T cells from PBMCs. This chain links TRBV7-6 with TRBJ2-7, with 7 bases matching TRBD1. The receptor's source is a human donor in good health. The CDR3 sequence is CASSSGTVSYEQYF. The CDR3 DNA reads TGTGCCAGCAGCTCCGGGACAGTATCCTACGAGCAGTACTTC.